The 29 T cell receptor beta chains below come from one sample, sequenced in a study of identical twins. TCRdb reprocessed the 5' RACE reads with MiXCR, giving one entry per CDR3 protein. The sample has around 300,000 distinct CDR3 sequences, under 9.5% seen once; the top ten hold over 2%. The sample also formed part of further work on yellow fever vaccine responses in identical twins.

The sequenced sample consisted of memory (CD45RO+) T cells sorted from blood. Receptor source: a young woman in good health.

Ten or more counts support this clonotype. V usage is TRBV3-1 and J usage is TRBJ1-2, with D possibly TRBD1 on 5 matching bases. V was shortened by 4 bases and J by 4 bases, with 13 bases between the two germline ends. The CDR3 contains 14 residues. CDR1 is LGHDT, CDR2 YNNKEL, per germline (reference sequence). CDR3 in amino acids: CASSRDVGAYGYTF. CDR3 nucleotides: TGTGCCAGCAGCCGAGATGTAGGGGCCTATGGCTACACCTTC.

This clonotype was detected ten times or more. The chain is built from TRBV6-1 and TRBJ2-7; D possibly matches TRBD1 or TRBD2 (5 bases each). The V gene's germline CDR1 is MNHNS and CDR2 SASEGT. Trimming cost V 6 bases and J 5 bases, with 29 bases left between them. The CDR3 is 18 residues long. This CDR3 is CASSPPGSRSSPVDEQYF. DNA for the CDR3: TGTGCCAGCAGCCCACCAGGGAGTAGGAGTTCCCCCGTGGACGAGCAGTACTTC.

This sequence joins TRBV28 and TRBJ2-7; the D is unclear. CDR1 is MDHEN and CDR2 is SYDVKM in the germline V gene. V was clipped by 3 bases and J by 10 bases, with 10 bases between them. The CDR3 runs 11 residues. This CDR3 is CASSFNKRQYV. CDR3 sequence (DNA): TGTGCCAGCAGTTTCAATAAAAGACAGTACGTC.

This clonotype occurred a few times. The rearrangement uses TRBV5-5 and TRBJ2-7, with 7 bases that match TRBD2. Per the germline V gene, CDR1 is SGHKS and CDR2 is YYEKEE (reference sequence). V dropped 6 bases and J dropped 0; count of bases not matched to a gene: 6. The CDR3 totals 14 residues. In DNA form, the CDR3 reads TGTGCCAGCAAAACTAGCGAGATCTCCTACGAGCAGTACTTC. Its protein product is CASKTSEISYEQYF.

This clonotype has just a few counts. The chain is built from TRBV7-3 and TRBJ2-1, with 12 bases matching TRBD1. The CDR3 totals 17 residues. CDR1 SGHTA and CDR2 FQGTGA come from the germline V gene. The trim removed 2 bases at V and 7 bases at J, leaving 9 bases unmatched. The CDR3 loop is CASSLYAGTGGPNEQFF. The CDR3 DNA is TGTGCCAGCAGCTTATATGCCGGGACAGGGGGCCCGAATGAGCAGTTCTTC.

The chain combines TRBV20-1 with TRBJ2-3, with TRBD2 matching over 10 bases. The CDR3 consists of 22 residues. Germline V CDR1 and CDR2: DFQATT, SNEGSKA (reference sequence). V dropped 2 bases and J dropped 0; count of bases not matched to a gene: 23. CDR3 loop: CSARRWNFTLAGDGGSTDTQYF. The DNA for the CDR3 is TGCAGTGCTAGAAGGTGGAACTTCACTCTAGCGGGAGACGGGGGTAGCACAGATACGCAGTATTTT.

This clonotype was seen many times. CDR3 loop: CASSLSRPQAFF. DNA for the CDR3: TGTGCCAGCAGCCTCTCCCGCCCCCAAGCTTTCTTT. This sequence joins TRBV28 and TRBJ1-1, with D uncertain. Trimming stripped 6 bases from V and 9 bases from J, with 14 bases between. The CDR3 spans 12 residues. Germline-derived CDR1 and CDR2 are MDHEN and SYDVKM. The full variable domain, completed using reference TRBV28 and TRBJ1-1, is DVKVTQSSRYLVKRTGEKVFLECVQDMDHENMFWYRQDPGLGLRLIYFSYDVKMKEKGDIPEGYSVSREKKERFSLILESASTNQTSMYLCASSLSRPQAFFGQGTRLTVV.

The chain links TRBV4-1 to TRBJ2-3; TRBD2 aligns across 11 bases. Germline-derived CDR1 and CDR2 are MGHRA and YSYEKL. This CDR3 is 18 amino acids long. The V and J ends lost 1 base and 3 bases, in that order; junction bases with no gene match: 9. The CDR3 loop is CASSQVSSGGSGTDTQYF. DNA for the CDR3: TGCGCCAGCAGCCAAGTATCTAGCGGGGGGTCCGGGACAGATACGCAGTATTTT.

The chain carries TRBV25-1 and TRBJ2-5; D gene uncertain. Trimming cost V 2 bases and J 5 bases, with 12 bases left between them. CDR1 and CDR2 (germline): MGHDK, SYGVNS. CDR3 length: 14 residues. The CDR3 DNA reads TGTGCCAGCAGTGAAGGGCATGAGAGGGAGACCCAGTACTTC. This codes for CASSEGHERETQYF. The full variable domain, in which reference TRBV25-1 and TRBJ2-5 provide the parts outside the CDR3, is EADIYQTPRYLVIGTGKKITLECSQTMGHDKMYWYQQDPGMELHLIHYSYGVNSTEKGDLSSESTVSRIRTEHFPLTLESARPSHTSQYLCASSEGHERETQYFGPGTRLLVL.

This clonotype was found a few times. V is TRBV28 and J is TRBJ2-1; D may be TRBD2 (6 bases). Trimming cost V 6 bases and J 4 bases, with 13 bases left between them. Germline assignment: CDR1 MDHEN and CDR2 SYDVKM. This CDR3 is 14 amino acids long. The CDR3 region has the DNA TGTGCCAGCAGGAGGAGGGGAACGTACAATGAGCAGTTCTTC. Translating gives CASRRRGTYNEQFF.

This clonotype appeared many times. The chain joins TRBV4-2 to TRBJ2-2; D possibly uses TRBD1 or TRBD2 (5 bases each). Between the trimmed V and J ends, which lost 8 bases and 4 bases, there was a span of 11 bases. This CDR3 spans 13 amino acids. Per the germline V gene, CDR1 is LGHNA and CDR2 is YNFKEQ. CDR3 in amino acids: CASRGRGTGELFF. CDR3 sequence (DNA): TGTGCCAGCCGGGGTAGGGGCACCGGGGAGCTGTTTTTT.

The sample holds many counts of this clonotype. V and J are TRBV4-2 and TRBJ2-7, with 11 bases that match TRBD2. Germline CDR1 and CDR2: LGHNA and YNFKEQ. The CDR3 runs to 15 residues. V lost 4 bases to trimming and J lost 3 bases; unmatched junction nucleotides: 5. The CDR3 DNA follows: TGTGCCAGCAGCCGGGAACTAGCGGGAGACTACGAGCAGTACTTC. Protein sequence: CASSRELAGDYEQYF.

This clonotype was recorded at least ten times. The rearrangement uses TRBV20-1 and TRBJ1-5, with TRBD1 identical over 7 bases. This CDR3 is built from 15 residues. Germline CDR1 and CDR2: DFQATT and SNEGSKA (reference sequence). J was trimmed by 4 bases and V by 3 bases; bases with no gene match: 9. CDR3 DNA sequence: TGCAGTGCTAGCTTTGCGGGACAGCTAAATCAGCCCCAGCATTTT. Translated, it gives CSASFAGQLNQPQHF.

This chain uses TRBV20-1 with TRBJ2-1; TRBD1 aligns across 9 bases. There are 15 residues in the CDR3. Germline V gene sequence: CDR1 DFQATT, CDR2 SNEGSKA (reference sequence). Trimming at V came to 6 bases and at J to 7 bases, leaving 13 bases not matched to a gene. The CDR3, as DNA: TGCAGTGCCCACCAGAGGGGACAGGGTCGAAATGAGCAGTTCTTC. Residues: CSAHQRGQGRNEQFF.

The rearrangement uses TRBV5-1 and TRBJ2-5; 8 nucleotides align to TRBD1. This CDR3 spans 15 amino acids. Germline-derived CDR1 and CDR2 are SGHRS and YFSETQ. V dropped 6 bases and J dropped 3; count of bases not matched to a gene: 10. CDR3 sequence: CASTRVPGQEETQYF. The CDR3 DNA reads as TGCGCCAGCACCCGGGTCCCGGGACAGGAAGAGACCCAGTACTTC. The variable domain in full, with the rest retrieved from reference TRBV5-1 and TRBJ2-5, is KAGVTQTPRYLIKTRGQQVTLSCSPISGHRSVSWYQQTPGQGLQFLFEYFSETQRNKGNFPGRFSGRQFSNSRSEMNVSTLELGDSALYLCASTRVPGQEETQYFGPGTRLLVL.

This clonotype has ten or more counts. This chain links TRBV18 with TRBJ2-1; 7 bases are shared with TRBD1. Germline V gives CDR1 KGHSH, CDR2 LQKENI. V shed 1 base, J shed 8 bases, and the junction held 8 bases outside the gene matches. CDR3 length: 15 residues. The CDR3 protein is CASSPRGQVVDEQFF. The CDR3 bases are TGTGCCAGCTCACCACGTGGACAGGTGGTTGATGAGCAGTTCTTC. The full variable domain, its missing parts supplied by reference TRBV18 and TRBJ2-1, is NAGVMQNPRHLVRRRGQEARLRCSPMKGHSHVYWYRQLPEEGLKFMVYLQKENIIDESGMPKERFSAEFPKEGPSILRIQQVVRGDSAAYFCASSPRGQVVDEQFFGPGTRLTVL.

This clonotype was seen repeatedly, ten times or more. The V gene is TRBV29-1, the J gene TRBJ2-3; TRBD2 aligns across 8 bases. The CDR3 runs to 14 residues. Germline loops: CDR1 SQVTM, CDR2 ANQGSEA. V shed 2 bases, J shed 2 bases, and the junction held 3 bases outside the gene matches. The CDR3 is CSVELAGYTDTQYF. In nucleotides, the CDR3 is TGCAGCGTTGAACTAGCGGGCTACACAGATACGCAGTATTTT.

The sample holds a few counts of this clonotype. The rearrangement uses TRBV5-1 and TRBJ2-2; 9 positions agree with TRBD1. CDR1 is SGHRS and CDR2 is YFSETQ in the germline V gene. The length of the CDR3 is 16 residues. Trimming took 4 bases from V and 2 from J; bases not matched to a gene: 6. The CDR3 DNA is TGCGCCAGCAGCACACAGGGGGCGAGAAACACCGGGGAGCTGTTTTTT. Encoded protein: CASSTQGARNTGELFF. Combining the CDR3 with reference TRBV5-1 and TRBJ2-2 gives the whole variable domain KAGVTQTPRYLIKTRGQQVTLSCSPISGHRSVSWYQQTPGQGLQFLFEYFSETQRNKGNFPGRFSGRQFSNSRSEMNVSTLELGDSALYLCASSTQGARNTGELFFGEGSRLTVL.

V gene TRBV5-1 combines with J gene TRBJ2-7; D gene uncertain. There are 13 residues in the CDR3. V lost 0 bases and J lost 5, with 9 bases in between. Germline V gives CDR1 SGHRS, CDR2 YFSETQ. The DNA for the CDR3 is TGCGCCAGCAGCTTGGGAGGTGGGGACGAGCAGTACTTC. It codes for CASSLGGGDEQYF.

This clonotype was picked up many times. CDR3 residues: CASSLSGRGVGELFF. The CDR3 DNA sequence: TGTGCCAGCAGTTTATCGGGCAGGGGTGTCGGGGAGCTGTTTTTT. The rearrangement links TRBV27 to TRBJ2-2; perhaps TRBD1 as D (6 bases). This CDR3 is 15 amino acids long. CDR1 is MNHEY, CDR2 SMNVEV, per germline (reference sequence). V shed 0 bases and J shed 7 bases, with 12 bases lying between them.

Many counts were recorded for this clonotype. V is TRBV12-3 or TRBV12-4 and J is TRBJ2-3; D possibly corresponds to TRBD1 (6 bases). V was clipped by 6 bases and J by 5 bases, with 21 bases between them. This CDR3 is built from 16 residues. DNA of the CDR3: TGTGCCAGCAGCTTTTATACAGGGCGTGGGGAAGATACGCAGTATTTT. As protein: CASSFYTGRGEDTQYF.

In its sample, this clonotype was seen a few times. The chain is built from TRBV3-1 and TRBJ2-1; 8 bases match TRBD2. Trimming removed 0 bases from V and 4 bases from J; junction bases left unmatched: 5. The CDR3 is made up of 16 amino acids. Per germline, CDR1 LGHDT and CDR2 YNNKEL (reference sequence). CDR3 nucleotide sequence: TGTGCCAGCAGCCAAGACCCCAGCGGGGGATACAATGAGCAGTTCTTC. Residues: CASSQDPSGGYNEQFF.

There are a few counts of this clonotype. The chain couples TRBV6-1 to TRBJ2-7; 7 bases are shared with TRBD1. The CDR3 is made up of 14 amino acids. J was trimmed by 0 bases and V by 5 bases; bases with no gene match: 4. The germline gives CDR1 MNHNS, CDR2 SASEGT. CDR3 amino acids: CASSSDRVSYEQYV. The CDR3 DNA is TGTGCCAGCAGTAGCGACAGGGTCTCCTACGAGCAGTACGTC.

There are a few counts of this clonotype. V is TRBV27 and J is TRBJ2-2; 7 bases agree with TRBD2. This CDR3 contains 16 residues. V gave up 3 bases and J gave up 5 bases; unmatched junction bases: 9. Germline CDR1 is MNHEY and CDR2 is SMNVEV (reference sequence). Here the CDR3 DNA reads TGTGCCAGCAGTTTTAGGGCTAGCGGAGGGACCGGGGAGCTGTTTTTT. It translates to CASSFRASGGTGELFF.

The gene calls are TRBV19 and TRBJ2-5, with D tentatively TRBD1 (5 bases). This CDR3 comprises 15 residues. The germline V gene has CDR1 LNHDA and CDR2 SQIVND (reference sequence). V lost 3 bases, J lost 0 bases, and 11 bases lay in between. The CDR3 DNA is TGTGCCAGTAGTATCCAGGGTCTGGACCAAGAGACCCAGTACTTC. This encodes CASSIQGLDQETQYF.

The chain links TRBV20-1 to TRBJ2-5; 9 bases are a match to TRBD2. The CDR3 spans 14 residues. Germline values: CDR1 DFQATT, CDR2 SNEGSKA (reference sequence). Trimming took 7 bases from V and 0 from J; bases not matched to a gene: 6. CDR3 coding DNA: TGCAGTGGGTCGGCGGGAGGGTACCAAGAGACCCAGTACTTC. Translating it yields CSGSAGGYQETQYF.

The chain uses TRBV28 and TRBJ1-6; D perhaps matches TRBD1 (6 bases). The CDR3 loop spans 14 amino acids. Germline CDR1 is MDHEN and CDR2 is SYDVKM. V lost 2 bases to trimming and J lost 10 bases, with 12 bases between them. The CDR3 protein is CASSLAQGRSPLHF. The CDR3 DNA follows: TGTGCCAGCAGTTTAGCACAGGGTCGGTCACCCCTCCACTTT.

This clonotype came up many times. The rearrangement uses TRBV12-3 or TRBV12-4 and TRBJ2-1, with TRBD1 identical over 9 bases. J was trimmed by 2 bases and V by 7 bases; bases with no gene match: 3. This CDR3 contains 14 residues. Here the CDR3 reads CASIQGAAYNEQFF. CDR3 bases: TGTGCCAGCATACAGGGGGCTGCCTACAATGAGCAGTTCTTC.

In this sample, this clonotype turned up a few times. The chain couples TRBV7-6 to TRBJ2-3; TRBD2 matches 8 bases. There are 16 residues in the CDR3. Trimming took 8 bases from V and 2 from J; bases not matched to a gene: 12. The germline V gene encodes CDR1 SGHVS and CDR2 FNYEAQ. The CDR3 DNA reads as TGTGCCAGCGGTACCGGAGCGGGGGAATCCACAGATACGCAGTATTTT. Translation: CASGTGAGESTDTQYF.